This T cell receptor (beta chain) was captured in a study of shared clonotypes between healthy human individuals. Only a few counts were recorded for this clone. CDR1 and CDR2 (germline): SGHTA, FQGNSA. V dropped 2 bases and J dropped 3 bases, with 10 bases sitting between them. This CDR3 has 14 residues. Using immunoSEQ multiplex PCR, the repertoire was profiled, and TCRdb retains in-frame clones only, with some absent. Of 530,000 or so clones listed, over 75% were seen once; the top ten hold around an eighth. The clonotype was recovered from a woman aged 40 to 50 in good health. Some clones in this sample may be carry-over from other donors' samples. Sequenced material: PBMCs. The chain joins TRBV7-2 to TRBJ1-2; perhaps TRBD1 as D (5 bases). CDR3 region: CASSLSRADYGYTF. The CDR3 DNA sequence: TGTGCCAGCAGCTTAAGCAGGGCAGACTATGGCTACACCTTC.